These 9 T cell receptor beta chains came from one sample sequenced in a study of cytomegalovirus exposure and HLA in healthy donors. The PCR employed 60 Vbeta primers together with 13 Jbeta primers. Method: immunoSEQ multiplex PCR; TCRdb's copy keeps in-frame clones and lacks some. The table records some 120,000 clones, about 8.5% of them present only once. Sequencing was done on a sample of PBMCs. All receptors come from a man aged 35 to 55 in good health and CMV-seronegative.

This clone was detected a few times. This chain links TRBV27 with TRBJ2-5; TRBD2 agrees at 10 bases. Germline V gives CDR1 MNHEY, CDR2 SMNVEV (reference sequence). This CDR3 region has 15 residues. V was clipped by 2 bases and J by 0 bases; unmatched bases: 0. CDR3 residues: CASSLLAGDQETQYF. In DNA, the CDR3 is TGTGCCAGCAGTTTACTAGCGGGGGACCAAGAGACCCAGTACTTC.

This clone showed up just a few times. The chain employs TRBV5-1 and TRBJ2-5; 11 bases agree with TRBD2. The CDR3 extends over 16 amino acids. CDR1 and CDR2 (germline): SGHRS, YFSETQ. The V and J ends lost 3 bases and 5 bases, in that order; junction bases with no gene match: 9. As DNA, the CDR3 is TGCGCCAGCAGCTCTACGGTTAGCGGGGGGGCGGAGACCCAGTACTTC. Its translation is CASSSTVSGGAETQYF.

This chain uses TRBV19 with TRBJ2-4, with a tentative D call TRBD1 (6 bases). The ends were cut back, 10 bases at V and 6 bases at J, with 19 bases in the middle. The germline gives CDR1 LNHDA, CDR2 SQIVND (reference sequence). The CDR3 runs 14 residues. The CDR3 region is CATEPQGIGNIQYF. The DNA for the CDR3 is TGTGCCACCGAACCGCAGGGGATAGGAAACATTCAGTACTTC.

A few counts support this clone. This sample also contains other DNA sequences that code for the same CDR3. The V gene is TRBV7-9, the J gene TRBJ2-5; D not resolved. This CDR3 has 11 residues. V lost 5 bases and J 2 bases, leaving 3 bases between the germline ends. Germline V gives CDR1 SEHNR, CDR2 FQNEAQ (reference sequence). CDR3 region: CASSRQETQYF. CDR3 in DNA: TGTGCCAGCAGCCGGCAAGAGACCCAGTACTTC.

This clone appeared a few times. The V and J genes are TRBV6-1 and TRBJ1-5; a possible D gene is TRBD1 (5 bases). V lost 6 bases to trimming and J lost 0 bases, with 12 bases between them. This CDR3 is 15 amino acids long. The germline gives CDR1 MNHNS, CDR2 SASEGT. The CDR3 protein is CASRGDFYSNQPQHF. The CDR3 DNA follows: TGTGCCAGCAGAGGGGACTTCTATAGCAATCAGCCCCAGCATTTT.

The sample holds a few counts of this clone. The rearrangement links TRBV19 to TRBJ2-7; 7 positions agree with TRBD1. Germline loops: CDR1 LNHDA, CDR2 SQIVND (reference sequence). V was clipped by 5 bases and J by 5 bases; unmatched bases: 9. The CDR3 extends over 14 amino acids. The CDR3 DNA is TGTGCCAGTAGTCCAAGGGACAGTAGGCACGAGCAGTACTTC. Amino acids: CASSPRDSRHEQYF.

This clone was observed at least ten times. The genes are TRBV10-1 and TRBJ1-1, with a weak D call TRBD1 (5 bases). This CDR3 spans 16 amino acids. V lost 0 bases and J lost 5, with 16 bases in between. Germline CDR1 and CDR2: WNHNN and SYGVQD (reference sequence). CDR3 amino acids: CASSESTSGRLTEAFF. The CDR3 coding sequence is TGCGCCAGCAGTGAGTCGACGTCAGGGCGATTGACTGAAGCTTTCTTT.

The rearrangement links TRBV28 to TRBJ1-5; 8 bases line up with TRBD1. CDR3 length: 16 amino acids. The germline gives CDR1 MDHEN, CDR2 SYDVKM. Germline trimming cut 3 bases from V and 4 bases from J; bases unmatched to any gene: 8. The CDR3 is CASSFYRDRSNQPQHF. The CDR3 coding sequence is TGTGCCAGCAGTTTTTACCGGGACAGGTCAAATCAGCCCCAGCATTTT. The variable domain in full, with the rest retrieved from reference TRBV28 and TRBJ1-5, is DVKVTQSSRYLVKRTGEKVFLECVQDMDHENMFWYRQDPGLGLRLIYFSYDVKMKEKGDIPEGYSVSREKKERFSLILESASTNQTSMYLCASSFYRDRSNQPQHFGDGTRLSIL.

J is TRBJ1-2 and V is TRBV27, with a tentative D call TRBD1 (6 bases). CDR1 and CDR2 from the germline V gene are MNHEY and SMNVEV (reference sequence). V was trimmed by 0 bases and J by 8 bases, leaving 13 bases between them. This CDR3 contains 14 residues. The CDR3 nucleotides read TGTGCCAGCAGTTTATCGGGCAGGGGAAGCGGCTACACCTTC. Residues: CASSLSGRGSGYTF.